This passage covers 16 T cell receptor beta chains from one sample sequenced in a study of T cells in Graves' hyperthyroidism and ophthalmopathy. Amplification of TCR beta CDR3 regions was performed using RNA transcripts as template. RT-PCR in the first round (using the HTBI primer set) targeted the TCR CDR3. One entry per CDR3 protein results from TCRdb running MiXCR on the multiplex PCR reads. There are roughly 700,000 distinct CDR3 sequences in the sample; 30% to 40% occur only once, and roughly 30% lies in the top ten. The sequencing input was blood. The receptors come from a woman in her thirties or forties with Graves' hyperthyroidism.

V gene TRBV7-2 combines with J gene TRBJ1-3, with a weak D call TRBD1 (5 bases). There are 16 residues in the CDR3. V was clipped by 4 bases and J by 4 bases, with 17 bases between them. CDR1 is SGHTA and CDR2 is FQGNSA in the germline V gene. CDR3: CASSSRGGVVGNTIYF. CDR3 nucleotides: TGTGCCAGCAGCTCCCGGGGGGGGGTTGTCGGAAACACCATATATTTT.

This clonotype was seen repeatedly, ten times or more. The CDR3 DNA sequence: TGTGCCAGCAGTGGGGACAGGGGAAACACCATATATTTT. Its protein is CASSGDRGNTIYF. The rearrangement uses TRBV6-5 and TRBJ1-3, with 8 bases identical to TRBD1. The CDR3 consists of 13 residues. Germline V gene lookup returns CDR1 MNHEY and CDR2 SVGAGI. V was pared by 5 bases and J by 4 bases, with 1 base of the junction left unmatched.

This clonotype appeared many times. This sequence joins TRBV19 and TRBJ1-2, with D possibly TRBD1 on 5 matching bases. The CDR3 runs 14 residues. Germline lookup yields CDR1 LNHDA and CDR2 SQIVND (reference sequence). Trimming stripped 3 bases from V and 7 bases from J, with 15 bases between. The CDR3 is CASSMSAGPRGYTF. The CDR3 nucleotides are TGTGCCAGTAGTATGTCGGCGGGGCCCCGTGGCTACACCTTC.

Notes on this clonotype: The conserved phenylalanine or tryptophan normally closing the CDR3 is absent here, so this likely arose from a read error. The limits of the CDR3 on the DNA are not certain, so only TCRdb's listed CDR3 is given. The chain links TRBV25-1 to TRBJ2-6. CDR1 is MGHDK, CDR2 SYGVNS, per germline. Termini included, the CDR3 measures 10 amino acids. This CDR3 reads CASSESSVSS.

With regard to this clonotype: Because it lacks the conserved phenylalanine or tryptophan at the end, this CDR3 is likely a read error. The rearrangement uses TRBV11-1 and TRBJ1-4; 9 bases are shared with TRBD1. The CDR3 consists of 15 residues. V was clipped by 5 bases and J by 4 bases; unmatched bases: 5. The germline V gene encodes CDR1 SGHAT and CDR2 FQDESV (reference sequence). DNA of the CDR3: TGTGCCAGCAGCGCTCGGACAGGGGATAATGAAAAACTGTTTTCT. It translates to CASSARTGDNEKLFS.

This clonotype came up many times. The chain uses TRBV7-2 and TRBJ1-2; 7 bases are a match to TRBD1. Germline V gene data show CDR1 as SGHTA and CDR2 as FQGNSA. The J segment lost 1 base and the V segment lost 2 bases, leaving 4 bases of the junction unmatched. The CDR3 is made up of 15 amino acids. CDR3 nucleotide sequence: TGTGCCAGCAGCTTACGACAGGGAAGTAACTATGGCTACACCTTC. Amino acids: CASSLRQGSNYGYTF.

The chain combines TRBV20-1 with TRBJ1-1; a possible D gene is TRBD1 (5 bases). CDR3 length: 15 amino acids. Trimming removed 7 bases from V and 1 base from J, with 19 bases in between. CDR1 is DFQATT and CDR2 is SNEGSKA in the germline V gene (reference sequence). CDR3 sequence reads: CSDQGTSVGNTEAFF. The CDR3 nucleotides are TGCAGTGACCAAGGGACGTCGGTGGGGAACACTGAAGCTTTCTTT.

The CDR3 sequence is CASMKGGTEAFF. In nucleotides, the CDR3 is TGCGCCAGCATGAAGGGTGGCACTGAAGCTTTCTTT. The V gene is TRBV10-2, the J gene TRBJ1-1; D gene ambiguous. Trimming pared 7 bases from V and 4 bases from J, leaving 10 bases between. Germline loops: CDR1 WSHSY, CDR2 SAAADI. This CDR3 spans 12 amino acids.

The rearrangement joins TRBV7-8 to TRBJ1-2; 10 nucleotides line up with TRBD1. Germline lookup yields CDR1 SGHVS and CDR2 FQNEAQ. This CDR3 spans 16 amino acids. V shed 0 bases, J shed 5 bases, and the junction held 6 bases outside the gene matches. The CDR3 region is CASSLARQGAWYGYTF. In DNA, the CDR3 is TGTGCCAGCAGCTTAGCCCGACAGGGGGCATGGTATGGCTACACCTTC.

CDR3 protein: CASSLRGLATGELFF. The CDR3 DNA sequence: TGCGCCAGCAGCTTGCGGGGACTAGCGACCGGGGAGCTGTTTTTT. This chain uses TRBV5-1 with TRBJ1-4, with 10 positions matching TRBD2. The end of the DNA aligns better with TRBJ2-2, so the J call may be wrong. Germline CDR1 reads SGHRS; CDR2 reads YFSETQ. The CDR3 extends over 15 amino acids.

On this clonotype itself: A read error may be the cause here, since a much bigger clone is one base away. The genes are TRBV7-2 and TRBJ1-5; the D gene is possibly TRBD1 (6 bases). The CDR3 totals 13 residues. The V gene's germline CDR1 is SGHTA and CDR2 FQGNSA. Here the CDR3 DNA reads TGTGCCAGCAGCCGGACAGCTAATCAGCCCCGGCATTTT. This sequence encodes CASSRTANQPRHF.

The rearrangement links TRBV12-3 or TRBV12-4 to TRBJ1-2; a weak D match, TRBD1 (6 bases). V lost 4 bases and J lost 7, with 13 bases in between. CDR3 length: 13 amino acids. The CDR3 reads CASSSGGYGGYTF. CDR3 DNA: TGTGCCAGCAGTTCGGGGGGCTACGGTGGCTACACCTTC.

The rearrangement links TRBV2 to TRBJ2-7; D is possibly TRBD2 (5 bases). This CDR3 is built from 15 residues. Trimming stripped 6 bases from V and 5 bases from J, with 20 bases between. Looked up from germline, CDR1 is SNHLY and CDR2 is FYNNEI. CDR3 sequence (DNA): TGTGCCAGCAGGGGAGAGTTGGGAGTCAGGAACGAGCAGTACTTC. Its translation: CASRGELGVRNEQYF.

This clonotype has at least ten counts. CDR3 in DNA: TGTGCCAGCAGCTTTGGGTGGAGCACTGAAGCTTTCTTT. Its translation: CASSFGWSTEAFF. V usage is TRBV5-6 and J usage is TRBJ1-1; unclear D gene. Germline V gene lookup returns CDR1 SGHDT and CDR2 YYEEEE. This CDR3 region has 13 residues. Trimming left V 2 bases short and J 4 bases short, with 9 bases between. The complete variable domain, with remaining parts taken from reference TRBV5-6 and TRBJ1-1, reads DAGVTQSPTHLIKTRGQQVTLRCSPKSGHDTVSWYQQALGQGPQFIFQYYEEEERQRGNFPDRFSGHQFPNYSSELNVNALLLGDSALYLCASSFGWSTEAFFGQGTRLTVV.

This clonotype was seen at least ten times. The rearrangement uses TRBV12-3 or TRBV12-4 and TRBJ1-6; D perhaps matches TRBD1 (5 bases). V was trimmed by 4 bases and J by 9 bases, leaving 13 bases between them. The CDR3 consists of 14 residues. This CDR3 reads CASSSVGLASPLHF. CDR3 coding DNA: TGTGCCAGCAGTTCCGTGGGACTGGCTTCACCCCTCCACTTT.

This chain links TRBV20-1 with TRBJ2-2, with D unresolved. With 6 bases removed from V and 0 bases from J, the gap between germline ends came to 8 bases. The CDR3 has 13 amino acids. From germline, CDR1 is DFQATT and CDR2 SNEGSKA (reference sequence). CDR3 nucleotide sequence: TGCAGTGCCGATGAAGCGAACACCGGGGAGCTGTTTTTT. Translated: CSADEANTGELFF.